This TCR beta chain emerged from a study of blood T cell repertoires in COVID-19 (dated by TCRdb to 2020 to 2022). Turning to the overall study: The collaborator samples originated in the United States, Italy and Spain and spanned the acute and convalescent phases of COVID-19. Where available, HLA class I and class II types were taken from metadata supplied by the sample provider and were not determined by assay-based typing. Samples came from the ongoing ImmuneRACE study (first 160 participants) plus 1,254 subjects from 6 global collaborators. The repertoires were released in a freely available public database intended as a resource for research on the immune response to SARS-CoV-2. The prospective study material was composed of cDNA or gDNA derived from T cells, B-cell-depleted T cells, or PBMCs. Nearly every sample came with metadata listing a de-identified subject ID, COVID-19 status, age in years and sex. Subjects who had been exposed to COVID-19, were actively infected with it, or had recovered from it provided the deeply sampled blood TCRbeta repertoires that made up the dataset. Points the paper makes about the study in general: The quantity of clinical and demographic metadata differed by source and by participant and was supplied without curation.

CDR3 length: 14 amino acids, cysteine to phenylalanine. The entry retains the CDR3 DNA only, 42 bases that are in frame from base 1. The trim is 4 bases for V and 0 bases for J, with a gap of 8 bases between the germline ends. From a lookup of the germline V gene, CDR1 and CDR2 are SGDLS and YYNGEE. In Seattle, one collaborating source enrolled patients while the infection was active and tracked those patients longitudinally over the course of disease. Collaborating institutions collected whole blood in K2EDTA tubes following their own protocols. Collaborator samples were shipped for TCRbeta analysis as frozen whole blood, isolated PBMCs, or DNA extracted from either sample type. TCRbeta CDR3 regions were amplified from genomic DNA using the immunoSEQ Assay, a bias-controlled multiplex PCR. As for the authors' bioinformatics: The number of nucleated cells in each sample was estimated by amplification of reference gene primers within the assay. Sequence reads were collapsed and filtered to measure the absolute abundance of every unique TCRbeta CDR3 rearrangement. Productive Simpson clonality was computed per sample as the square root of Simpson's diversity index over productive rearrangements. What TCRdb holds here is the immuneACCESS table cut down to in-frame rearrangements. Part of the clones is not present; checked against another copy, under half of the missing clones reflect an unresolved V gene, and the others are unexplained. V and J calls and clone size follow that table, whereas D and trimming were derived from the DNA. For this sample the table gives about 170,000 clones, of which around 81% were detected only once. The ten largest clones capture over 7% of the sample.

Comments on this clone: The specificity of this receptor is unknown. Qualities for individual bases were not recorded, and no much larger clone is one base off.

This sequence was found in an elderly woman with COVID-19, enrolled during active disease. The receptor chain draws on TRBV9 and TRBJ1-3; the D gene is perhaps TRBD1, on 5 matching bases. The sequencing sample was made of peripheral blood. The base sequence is TGTGCCAGCAGCACGGGGGTCTCTGGAAACACCATATATTTT. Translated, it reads CASSTGVSGNTIYF.